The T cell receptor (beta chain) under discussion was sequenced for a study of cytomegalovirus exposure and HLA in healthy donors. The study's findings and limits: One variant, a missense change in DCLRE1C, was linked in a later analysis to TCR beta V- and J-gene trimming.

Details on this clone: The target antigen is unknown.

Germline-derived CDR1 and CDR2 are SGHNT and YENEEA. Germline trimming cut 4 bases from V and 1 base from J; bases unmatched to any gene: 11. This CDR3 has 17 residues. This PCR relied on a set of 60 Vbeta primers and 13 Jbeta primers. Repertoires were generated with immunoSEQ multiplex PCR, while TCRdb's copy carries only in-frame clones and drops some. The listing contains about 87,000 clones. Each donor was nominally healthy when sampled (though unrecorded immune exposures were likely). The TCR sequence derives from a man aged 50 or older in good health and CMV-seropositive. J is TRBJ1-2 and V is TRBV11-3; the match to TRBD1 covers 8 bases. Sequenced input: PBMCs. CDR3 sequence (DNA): TGTGCCAGCAGCTCCGCCCGACAGGGGCGCTTTAACTATGGCTACACCTTC. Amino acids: CASSSARQGRFNYGYTF.